One sample yielded the 31 T cell receptor beta chains listed below, sequenced in a study of regulatory T cells in long-lasting Graves disease. In building TCR beta libraries, iRepertoire HTBI primers were used together with Arm-PCR of CDR3 regions. MiXCR, run by TCRdb on the multiplex PCR reads, gives a single entry per CDR3 protein. The sample has a few hundred thousand distinct CDR3 sequences; roughly 23% are singletons. Time point indicated: persistent/refractory GD, antithyroid drugs over 5 years with positive TRAb. PBMC RNA was the source of the TCR library. The sequences come from peripheral blood mononuclear cells (PBMCs), collected when the disease was refractory, from a patient treated with antithyroid drugs. The receptors come from a woman in her 40s with Graves disease.

This clonotype has just a few counts. The chain has TRBV28 and TRBJ2-1; D is possibly TRBD2 (5 bases). The CDR3 has 15 amino acids. Trimming took 3 bases from V and 2 from J, leaving 11 bases between them. Germline loops: CDR1 MDHEN, CDR2 SYDVKM. Written as DNA, the CDR3 is TGTGCCAGCAGTTTGCGCGGGCAAGCCTACAATGAGCAGTTCTTC. Translation: CASSLRGQAYNEQFF.

This clonotype has ten or more counts. The rearrangement links TRBV28 to TRBJ1-4; D remains unclear. The CDR3 extends over 12 amino acids. Trimming removed 10 bases at V and 8 bases at J, with 14 bases between. Germline V lookup: CDR1 MDHEN, CDR2 SYDVKM. CDR3 sequence (DNA): TGTGCCACCCTTTCACTTGCAGAAAAACTGTTTTTT. Its protein is CATLSLAEKLFF.

This clonotype was observed at least ten times. The rearrangement links TRBV12-3 or TRBV12-4 to TRBJ1-1; weak D call: TRBD1 (6 bases). V lost 6 bases to trimming and J lost 2 bases, with 16 bases between them. CDR3 length: 15 amino acids. CDR3 sequence reads: CASSPNRVVNTEAFF. The CDR3 DNA is TGTGCCAGCAGCCCGAACAGGGTGGTAAACACTGAAGCTTTCTTT.

This clonotype was detected only a few times. The CDR3 protein is CASSAGSGGFGNSPLHF. Written as DNA, the CDR3 is TGTGCCAGCAGCGCGGGGTCGGGGGGCTTCGGGAATTCACCCCTCCACTTT. V usage is TRBV9 and J usage is TRBJ1-6, with D perhaps matching TRBD1 (6 bases). This CDR3 is 17 amino acids long. Per the germline V gene, CDR1 is SGDLS and CDR2 is YYNGEE. V was cut by 3 bases and J by 7 bases, with 20 bases left in between.

This clonotype was detected many times. The J gene is TRBJ2-7, the V gene TRBV5-1; D gene ambiguous. The V end was cut by 0 bases, the J end by 2 bases, with 12 bases between. This CDR3 has 15 amino acids. In germline, CDR1 is SGHRS, CDR2 YFSETQ. CDR3 nucleotides: TGCGCCAGCAGCTTGGTTTCCGGGTGGACCTACGAGCAGTACTTC. Translating it yields CASSLVSGWTYEQYF.

This clonotype has a single count. The gene calls are TRBV28 and TRBJ2-3, with TRBD2 matching 12 bases. Germline-derived CDR1 and CDR2 are MDHEN and SYDVKM. The CDR3 has 19 amino acids. Germline trimming cut 5 bases from V and 0 bases from J; bases unmatched to any gene: 12. CDR3 region: CASSSPFGTSGRSTDTQYF. The CDR3 DNA sequence: TGTGCCAGCAGTAGTCCGTTCGGGACTAGCGGGCGCAGCACAGATACGCAGTATTTT.

This clonotype was observed a handful of times. The genes are TRBV19 and TRBJ2-5; D gene uncertain. This CDR3 is 13 amino acids long. Trimming removed 5 bases at V and 0 bases at J, with 7 bases between. Germline V gene data show CDR1 as LNHDA and CDR2 as SQIVND (reference sequence). The CDR3 spells CASSLSYQETQYF. CDR3 coding DNA: TGTGCCAGTAGTTTGTCCTACCAAGAGACCCAGTACTTC.

This clonotype has ten or more counts. The chain is built from TRBV12-3 or TRBV12-4 and TRBJ1-4; the match to TRBD1 covers 7 bases. The J segment lost 6 bases and the V segment lost 7 bases, leaving 8 bases of the junction unmatched. The CDR3 length is 14 residues. CDR3 bases: TGTGCCAGCAATGACGACAGGGTGGATGAAAAACTGTTTTTT. This gives the protein CASNDDRVDEKLFF.

The chain employs TRBV20-1 and TRBJ1-4, with TRBD1 matching 7 bases. Germline trimming cut 0 bases from V and 4 bases from J; bases unmatched to any gene: 8. CDR1 DFQATT and CDR2 SNEGSKA come from the germline V gene (reference sequence). The CDR3 spans 16 residues. For the CDR3, the DNA is TGCAGTGCTAGAGACTACAGGGGACAAAGTAATGAAAAACTGTTTTTT. Amino acid sequence: CSARDYRGQSNEKLFF.

In this sample, this clonotype turned up many times. The chain joins TRBV7-6 to TRBJ2-5; no clear D gene. Trimming took off 3 bases at V and 4 bases at J, with 6 bases between the two ends. Germline-derived CDR1 and CDR2 are SGHVS and FNYEAQ. The CDR3 runs 12 residues. The CDR3, as DNA: TGTGCCAGCAGCTTTATCCGAGAGACCCAGTACTTC. Protein product: CASSFIRETQYF.

The rearrangement links TRBV20-1 to TRBJ2-3; D not certain. This CDR3 has 13 residues. Trimming took off 6 bases at V and 3 bases at J, with 13 bases between the two ends. CDR1 and CDR2 (germline): DFQATT, SNEGSKA (reference sequence). The CDR3 spells CSALTLDTDTQYF. CDR3 DNA: TGCAGTGCCCTGACGCTCGATACAGATACGCAGTATTTT.

This clonotype has at least ten counts. J is TRBJ1-1 and V is TRBV27, with D maybe TRBD1 (5 bases). The CDR3 runs to 15 residues. V lost 3 bases and J 13 bases, leaving 24 bases between the germline ends. Per germline, CDR1 MNHEY and CDR2 SMNVEV (reference sequence). CDR3 protein: CASSFPGRPSKRGFF. The CDR3 bases are TGTGCCAGCAGTTTCCCAGGACGACCGTCTAAAAGGGGTTTCTTT.

The CDR3 nucleotides read TGCGCCAGCAGCCACGGGTACTTTTCCCCCTACGAGCAGTACTTC. Encoded protein: CASSHGYFSPYEQYF. V is TRBV4-1 and J is TRBJ2-7, with D uncertain. With 3 bases removed from V and 2 bases from J, the gap between germline ends came to 14 bases. This CDR3 spans 15 amino acids. Germline loops: CDR1 MGHRA, CDR2 YSYEKL.

The gene calls are TRBV29-1 and TRBJ2-7; D unclear. V was cut by 3 bases and J by 4 bases, with 13 bases left in between. CDR1 is SQVTM and CDR2 is ANQGSEA in the germline V gene. The CDR3 length is 13 residues. CDR3 residues: CSVDGEQKYEQYF. CDR3 coding DNA: TGCAGCGTTGATGGGGAACAGAAGTACGAGCAGTACTTC.

The V gene is TRBV28, the J gene TRBJ1-2, with D perhaps TRBD1 (5 bases). Trimming removed 3 bases at V and 5 bases at J, with 16 bases between. Germline CDR1 and CDR2: MDHEN and SYDVKM. The CDR3 loop spans 15 amino acids. Written as DNA, the CDR3 is TGTGCCAGCAGTTTCCCCCCGGGACGGGCTTATGGCTACACCTTC. It encodes CASSFPPGRAYGYTF.

This clonotype was seen repeatedly, ten times or more. The V and J genes are TRBV12-3 or TRBV12-4 and TRBJ1-1, with D tentatively TRBD1 (6 bases). Between the trimmed V and J ends, which lost 5 bases and 0 bases, there was a span of 16 bases. The CDR3 has 16 residues. The DNA of the CDR3 is TGTGCCAGCAGTGACCACTTTGGGGGCATGAACACTGAAGCTTTCTTT. Protein sequence: CASSDHFGGMNTEAFF.

The J gene is TRBJ2-5, the V gene TRBV29-1; TRBD2 matches 13 bases. Germline V gene data show CDR1 as SQVTM and CDR2 as ANQGSEA. This CDR3 region has 13 residues. After removal of 5 bases from V and 4 bases from J, the junction contained 1 base not matched to a gene. The CDR3 sequence is CSVRLAGGETQYF. The CDR3 nucleotides are TGCAGCGTTCGACTAGCGGGAGGAGAGACCCAGTACTTC.

The table lists this clonotype with many counts. The gene calls are TRBV25-1 and TRBJ2-2; D may match TRBD1 or TRBD2 (6 bases each). Germline V CDR1 and CDR2: MGHDK, SYGVNS. Trimming took off 0 bases at V and 4 bases at J, with 9 bases between the two ends. The CDR3 runs to 15 residues. In DNA, the CDR3 is TGTGCCAGCAGTGAATACAGGGGAGGCACCGGGGAGCTGTTTTTT. Translated: CASSEYRGGTGELFF.

This clonotype was observed many times. The CDR3 nucleotides are TGTGCCACCACGTGGACTAGCGGGTACAATGAGCAGTTCTTC. It is translated as CATTWTSGYNEQFF. The rearrangement links TRBV24-1 to TRBJ2-1, with 11 bases that match TRBD2. The J segment lost 4 bases and the V segment lost 8 bases, leaving 3 bases of the junction unmatched. Germline V gene data show CDR1 as KGHDR and CDR2 as SFDVKD. This CDR3 has 14 residues.

This clonotype was seen once. CDR3 residues: CASSGRIQETQYF. CDR3 sequence (DNA): TGTGCCAGCAGTGGACGGATCCAAGAGACCCAGTACTTC. The chain joins TRBV2 to TRBJ2-5, with D uncertain. This CDR3 is 13 amino acids long. Trimming shortened V by 4 bases and J by 1 base, and 7 bases separated the two germline ends. Looked up from germline, CDR1 is SNHLY and CDR2 is FYNNEI. The full variable domain, rest sourced from reference TRBV2 and TRBJ2-5, is EPEVTQTPSHQVTQMGQEVILRCVPISNHLYFYWYRQILGQKVEFLVSFYNNEISEKSEIFDDQFSVERPDGSNFTLKIRSTKLEDSAMYFCASSGRIQETQYFGPGTRLLVL.

The chain couples TRBV7-7 to TRBJ2-5, with D perhaps assigned TRBD1 or TRBD2 (5 bases each). The CDR3 is made up of 13 amino acids. Germline-derived CDR1 and CDR2 are SSHAT and FNYEAQ (reference sequence). In DNA form, the CDR3 reads TGTGCTAGCGCCCAAGACAGAGCAGAGACCCAGTACTTC. Protein sequence: CASAQDRAETQYF.

This clonotype was counted many times. The chain has TRBV28 and TRBJ2-2, with TRBD1 identical over 8 bases. The CDR3 is made up of 15 amino acids. CDR1 MDHEN and CDR2 SYDVKM come from the germline V gene. Germline trimming cut 4 bases from V and 1 base from J; bases unmatched to any gene: 2. The CDR3 DNA follows: TGTGCCAGCAGTTGGACAGGGAAGAACACCGGGGAGCTGTTTTTT. It codes for CASSWTGKNTGELFF.

This clonotype was picked up many times. The chain employs TRBV11-2 and TRBJ2-2; 12 nucleotides align to TRBD1. The CDR3 spans 16 residues. V shed 6 bases, J shed 4 bases, and the junction held 6 bases outside the gene matches. Germline CDR1 reads SGHAT; CDR2 reads FQNNGV. DNA of the CDR3: TGTGCCAGCAGAAAACCGGGACAGGGGGCCACCGGGGAGCTGTTTTTT. Its translation is CASRKPGQGATGELFF.

The table lists this clonotype with many counts. The chain has TRBV7-8 and TRBJ1-5; 11 nucleotides align to TRBD1. The J segment lost 0 bases and the V segment lost 4 bases, leaving 11 bases of the junction unmatched. Germline V lookup: CDR1 SGHVS, CDR2 FQNEAQ. The CDR3 is 19 amino acids. The CDR3 bases are TGTGCCAGCAGCTCAATTCGGACAGGGGGCCAATATAGCAATCAGCCCCAGCATTTT. This translates into CASSSIRTGGQYSNQPQHF. Variable domain in full (rest from reference TRBV7-8 and TRBJ1-5): GAGVSQSPRYKVAKRGQDVALRCDPISGHVSLFWYQQALGQGPEFLTYFQNEAQLDKSGLPSDRFFAERPEGSVSTLKIQRTQQEDSAVYLCASSSIRTGGQYSNQPQHFGDGTRLSIL.

This chain connects TRBV27 to TRBJ2-3, with 13 bases aligning to TRBD2. The CDR3 length is 15 residues. V lost 0 bases, J lost 7 bases, and 1 base stayed unmatched. Germline CDR1 reads MNHEY; CDR2 reads SMNVEV (reference sequence). DNA for the CDR3: TGTGCCAGCAGTTTATCGGGACTAGCGGGATATACGCAGTATTTT. Amino acids: CASSLSGLAGYTQYF.

This clonotype was picked up a small number of times. V usage is TRBV12-3 or TRBV12-4 and J usage is TRBJ2-4; 10 bases are a match to TRBD2. This CDR3 has 13 amino acids. J lost 5 bases, V lost 9 bases, and 4 bases had no gene match. CDR3 loop: CASSGLAENIQYF. CDR3 nucleotides: TGTGCCAGTTCCGGACTAGCGGAAAACATTCAGTACTTC.

Notes on this clonotype: A much larger clonotype is one base distant, so this may be a read error. This sequence joins TRBV7-9 and TRBJ2-5; no clear D gene. The CDR3 sequence is 13 residues long. Germline V gene data show CDR1 as SEHNR and CDR2 as FQNEAQ (reference sequence). Trimming shortened V by 6 bases and J by 2 bases, and 10 bases separated the two germline ends. The CDR3 coding sequence is TGTGCCAGCAGTCGGAGTCTGCAAGAGACCCAGTACTTC. Its translation is CASSRSLQETQYF.

Remarks on this clonotype: With a much larger clone just one base away, this may be a read error. The rearrangement links TRBV28 to TRBJ1-5; D remains unclear. V lost 6 bases, J lost 0 bases, and 12 bases lay in between. Germline CDR1 reads MDHEN; CDR2 reads SYDVKM. The CDR3 runs 15 residues. Here the CDR3 DNA reads TGTGCCAGCAGCGCGACATGGTATAGCAATCAGCCCCAGCATTTT. Translated: CASSATWYSNQPQHF.

The DNA of the CDR3 is TGTGCCAGCAGTACTTCTATGGGTAGCTACACCTTC. Its protein product is CASSTSMGSYTF. The chain employs TRBV25-1 and TRBJ1-2, with D uncertain. The CDR3 loop spans 12 amino acids. CDR1 and CDR2 (germline): MGHDK, SYGVNS. V was pared by 5 bases and J by 9 bases, with 13 bases between.

The rearrangement joins TRBV14 to TRBJ2-7, with D uncertain. Trimming pared 2 bases from V and 2 bases from J, leaving 19 bases between. From germline, CDR1 is SGHDN and CDR2 FVKESK. CDR3 length: 17 amino acids. CDR3: CASSQTKGLWSPYEQYF. The CDR3 DNA reads as TGTGCCAGCAGCCAAACCAAGGGCCTCTGGAGCCCCTACGAGCAGTACTTC. Combining the CDR3 with reference TRBV14 and TRBJ2-7 gives the whole variable domain EAGVTQFPSHSVIEKGQTVTLRCDPISGHDNLYWYRRVMGKEIKFLLHFVKESKQDESGMPNNRFLAERTGGTYSTLKVQPAELEDSGVYFCASSQTKGLWSPYEQYFGPGTRLTVT.

The chain recombines TRBV27 with TRBJ1-1; D remains unclear. Trimming took 6 bases from V and 1 from J, leaving 9 bases between them. CDR1 is MNHEY, CDR2 SMNVEV, per germline (reference sequence). The CDR3 length is 13 residues. CDR3 in amino acids: CASSLMWNTEAFF. CDR3 nucleotide sequence: TGTGCCAGCAGCTTGATGTGGAACACTGAAGCTTTCTTT.